This T cell receptor (beta chain) is drawn from a study of CD8 T cells in Susac syndrome. This clonotype was counted between two and nine times. Random hexamers served to reverse transcribe roughly 0.5 to 1 ug RNA. MiXCR was run by TCRdb on the immunoSEQ multiplex PCR reads, yielding one entry per CDR3 protein. The sample includes around 140,000 distinct CDR3 sequences, around 85% of them seen just once. Peripheral blood CD8+ and CD4+ T cells were profiled by TCR beta sequencing. Treatment-naive patients with stable or active relapsing-remitting disease served as multiple sclerosis controls. The CDR3 consists of 18 residues. Unmatched junction bases numbered 14, after V lost 5 bases and J lost 7 bases. Germline V gene sequence: CDR1 SGHVS, CDR2 FQNEAQ.

The TCR was taken from a human donor with multiple sclerosis. This chain links TRBV7-8 with TRBJ2-1; 13 nucleotides align to TRBD2. Sequencing was carried out using CD8+ T cells from PBMCs. CDR3 amino acids: CASSLRYRLAGGLNEQFF. The CDR3 DNA reads TGTGCCAGCAGCCTACGATATCGACTAGCGGGAGGTCTAAATGAGCAGTTCTTC.